The 10 T cell receptor beta chains reported below all come from one sample, sequenced in a study of T cell responses to AZD1222 COVID-19 vaccine. Sequencing used immunoSEQ multiplex PCR; TCRdb keeps in-frame clones, though not all of them. The table has about 130,000 clones, over 75% seen once. Source: peripheral blood, taken on day 0 of AZD1222 vaccination. The origin of the receptors is an adult in good health.

The chain recombines TRBV5-4 with TRBJ1-3; 7 positions agree with TRBD1. Trimming at V came to 2 bases and at J to 0 bases, leaving 5 bases not matched to a gene. This CDR3 is built from 16 residues. The germline V gene has CDR1 SGHNT and CDR2 YYREEE (reference sequence). CDR3 sequence (DNA): TGTGCCAGCAGCTTAGAGGGGGCCCGCTCTGGAAACACCATATATTTT. Translation gives CASSLEGARSGNTIYF.

The chain is built from TRBV7-2 and TRBJ1-5; tentatively, D is TRBD1 (5 bases). The CDR3 has 15 amino acids. Germline CDR1 reads SGHTA; CDR2 reads FQGNSA. V lost 1 base and J 4 bases, leaving 11 bases between the germline ends. DNA for the CDR3: TGTGCCAGCAGCTTAGGGGCAGGGCAGAATCAGCCCCAGCATTTT. Translating gives CASSLGAGQNQPQHF.

J is TRBJ2-3 and V is TRBV4-2; 12 nucleotides match TRBD2. Trimming took 3 bases from V and 4 from J; bases not matched to a gene: 11. Per germline, CDR1 LGHNA and CDR2 YNFKEQ. The CDR3 extends over 18 amino acids. Here the CDR3 reads CASSQALLAGGDADTQYF. DNA for the CDR3: TGTGCCAGCAGCCAGGCGTTACTAGCGGGGGGTGACGCAGATACGCAGTATTTT.

The genes are TRBV18 and TRBJ1-1, with no clear D. In germline, CDR1 is KGHSH, CDR2 LQKENI. The CDR3 spans 15 residues. The V end was cut by 4 bases, the J end by 1 base, with 13 bases between. Here the CDR3 reads CASSRLREPNTEAFF. The CDR3 nucleotides read TGTGCCAGCTCACGGTTAAGGGAACCGAACACTGAAGCTTTCTTT.

The chain employs TRBV4-3 and TRBJ1-6, with no clear D. CDR1 is LGHNA, CDR2 YSLEER, per germline. The V end lost 0 bases, the J end lost 0 bases, and 6 bases lay between the germline ends. The CDR3 contains 16 residues. The CDR3 coding sequence is TGCGCCAGCAGCCAAGATCCAATCTCCTATAATTCACCCCTCCACTTT. Translation gives CASSQDPISYNSPLHF.

The chain carries TRBV30 and TRBJ1-1; 8 bases are a match to TRBD1. J was trimmed by 10 bases and V by 1 base; bases with no gene match: 5. This CDR3 contains 12 residues. CDR1 GTSNPN and CDR2 SVGIG come from the germline V gene (reference sequence). CDR3 sequence (DNA): TGTGCCTGGAGTGGAAGACAGGGGCCAGCTTTCTTT. This translates into CAWSGRQGPAFF.

The CDR3 nucleotides read TGTGCCAGCAGCCCGACACCGGGACTACCAATTTCCTACGAGCAGTACTTC. Translation: CASSPTPGLPISYEQYF. J is TRBJ2-7 and V is TRBV7-8, with TRBD2 matching 7 bases. Looked up from germline, CDR1 is SGHVS and CDR2 is FQNEAQ. The CDR3 sequence is 17 residues long. The ends lost 5 bases at V and 1 base at J; junction bases unmatched: 14.

This rearrangement joins TRBV11-2 to TRBJ1-3; D uncertain. Germline loops: CDR1 SGHAT, CDR2 FQNNGV. The CDR3 runs to 15 residues. V was pared by 1 base and J by 4 bases, with 11 bases between. CDR3 sequence reads: CASSLARARGNTIYF. CDR3 nucleotide sequence: TGTGCCAGCAGCTTAGCCCGTGCCAGAGGAAACACCATATATTTT.

The rearrangement uses TRBV5-1 and TRBJ2-2; unclear D gene. The CDR3 runs 14 residues. The germline gives CDR1 SGHRS, CDR2 YFSETQ. V was shortened by 0 bases and J by 2 bases, with 5 bases between the two germline ends. The chain's CDR3 is CASSLVPNTGELFF. The CDR3 bases are TGCGCCAGCAGCTTGGTTCCCAACACCGGGGAGCTGTTTTTT.

This chain links TRBV13 with TRBJ2-5; TRBD1 agrees at 8 bases. This CDR3 comprises 15 residues. Germline lookup yields CDR1 PRHDT and CDR2 FYEKMQ (reference sequence). Germline trimming cut 5 bases from V and 5 bases from J; bases unmatched to any gene: 10. This CDR3 reads CASSPWTGRRETQYF. In nucleotides, the CDR3 is TGTGCCAGCAGCCCCTGGACAGGGAGGAGGGAGACCCAGTACTTC.